This entry lists 8 T cell receptor beta chains sequenced from one sample in a study of blood T cell repertoires in COVID-19 (dated by TCRdb to 2020 to 2021). Preparation of the library involved the immunoSEQ multiplex PCR assay. Sourced from immuneACCESS, this table was stored by TCRdb with only in-frame sequences that have V and J called. A share of the clones is absent; for the studies checked, an unresolved V gene accounts for under half, and the remainder has no known explanation. Counted in this sample were 90,000 to 120,000 clones; 70% to 90% of them appeared once. Around 5.5% of the sample belongs to the ten largest clones. The sequencing sample was made of peripheral blood. The source is a human donor in a cohort sampled during active COVID-19.

The chain uses TRBV11-2 and TRBJ2-3, with 8 bases lining up with TRBD2. With V trimmed by 0 bases and J by 0 bases, 8 bases remained unmatched. The CDR3 totals 18 residues. The V gene's germline CDR1 is SGHAT and CDR2 FQNNGV. CDR3 DNA: TGTGCCAGCAGCTTAGATCGGGGCGGGGGGACTAGCACAGATACGCAGTATTTT. It translates to CASSLDRGGGTSTDTQYF.

The chain uses TRBV6-5 and TRBJ2-2; 7 bases fit TRBD1. The germline gives CDR1 MNHEY, CDR2 SVGAGI. The ends lost 6 bases at V and 6 bases at J; junction bases unmatched: 4. This CDR3 is 13 amino acids long. The CDR3: CASSKGAAGELFF. DNA for the CDR3: TGTGCCAGCAGCAAGGGGGCAGCCGGGGAGCTGTTTTTT.

The rearrangement links TRBV30 to TRBJ1-1; D is perhaps TRBD1 (5 bases). This CDR3 contains 13 residues. Trimming left V 2 bases short and J 2 bases short, with 9 bases between. Per the germline V gene, CDR1 is GTSNPN and CDR2 is SVGIG (reference sequence). The CDR3 DNA is TGTGCCTGGAGTTGGGGGGAAAACACTGAAGCTTTCTTT. Translated: CAWSWGENTEAFF.

This chain uses TRBV11-2 with TRBJ2-7; the match to TRBD1 covers 7 bases. The CDR3 extends over 12 amino acids. J was trimmed by 3 bases and V by 6 bases; bases with no gene match: 2. CDR1 and CDR2 (germline): SGHAT, FQNNGV. This chain's CDR3 is CASRRDSYEQYF. Written as DNA, the CDR3 is TGTGCCAGCAGACGGGACAGCTACGAGCAGTACTTC.

This chain connects TRBV4-2 to TRBJ2-7, with 10 bases matching TRBD1. This CDR3 has 14 residues. Germline V gene sequence: CDR1 LGHNA, CDR2 YNFKEQ. V shed 2 bases, J shed 10 bases, and the junction held 8 bases outside the gene matches. The CDR3 reads CASSQNPGQGRQYF. DNA for the CDR3: TGTGCCAGCAGCCAAAACCCGGGACAGGGGAGACAGTACTTC.

The rearrangement uses TRBV19 and TRBJ1-2, with D perhaps TRBD1 (6 bases). Germline CDR1 LNHDA, CDR2 SQIVND (reference sequence). V was trimmed by 4 bases and J by 4 bases, leaving 16 bases between them. The length of the CDR3 is 15 residues. CDR3 loop: CASSTTGFRVYGYTF. Here the CDR3 DNA reads TGTGCCAGTAGTACCACAGGGTTCAGGGTCTATGGCTACACCTTC.

The chain carries TRBV11-3 and TRBJ1-2, with D tentatively TRBD1 (6 bases). The V gene lost 8 bases and the J gene lost 7 bases, with 17 bases spanning the gap. Germline assignment: CDR1 SGHNT and CDR2 YENEEA. The CDR3 is 13 amino acids. The CDR3 DNA sequence: TGTGCCAGCGGTACATCGGGGGGCTGTGGCTACACCTTC. Amino acids: CASGTSGGCGYTF.

The genes are TRBV6-6 and TRBJ2-3; 8 positions match TRBD1. The CDR3 covers 14 residues. Germline CDR1 reads MNHNY; CDR2 reads SVGAGI (reference sequence). The trim removed 5 bases at V and 0 bases at J, leaving 1 base unmatched. CDR3 in DNA: TGTGCCAGCAGTCACAGGGGGAGCACAGATACGCAGTATTTT. The encoded protein is CASSHRGSTDTQYF.